This is a list of T cell receptor beta chains from one sample in a study of technical replicates of blood from a few donors. TCRdb's copy holds only in-frame clones and misses some; the assay was immunoSEQ multiplex PCR. The table shows around 80,000 clones, with approximately 96% occurring only once. The sequencing input was T cells isolated from PBMCs. The receptors were gathered from a human donor in good health. The CDR3 runs from the conserved cysteine through the conserved F or W. The D gene is left open where the match is weak. Only part of the rows carry a size: once, few, many, or a class if the clone is expanded.

J	size	V	D	DNA	CDR3
TRBJ1-4	once	TRBV29-1	TRBD1	TGCAGCGTCCCCGGGACAGGGTTTAATGAAAAACTGTTTTTT	CSVPGTGFNEKLFF
TRBJ2-2	-	TRBV29-1	-	TGCAGCGTTGATACAGGGCTAAGGAACACCGGGGAGCTGTTTTTT	CSVDTGLRNTGELFF
TRBJ2-2	-	TRBV5-4	TRBD2	TGTGCCAGCAGCTCCGGGACTAGCGGGAGGCCCTCCCGGGAGCTGTTTTTT	CASSSGTSGRPSRELFF
TRBJ2-1	-	TRBV9	TRBD2	TGTGCCAGCAGCGTAGGAGGACTAGCGGGAGTAAATGAGCAGTTCTTC	CASSVGGLAGVNEQFF
TRBJ1-1	-	TRBV11-3	-	TGTGCCAGCAGCTTCATGGGAGGCACTGAAGCTTTCTTT	CASSFMGGTEAFF
TRBJ2-1	-	TRBV5-1	TRBD2	TGCGCCAGCAGCTTGGAGGGGGCGGGAGGGCCGGCTGAGTTCTTC	CASSLEGAGGPAEFF
TRBJ2-1	once	TRBV29-1	-	TGCAGCGTTCCTCAGGGTGGCAATGAGCAGTTCTTC	CSVPQGGNEQFF
TRBJ1-2	-	TRBV9	-	TGTGCCAGCAGCGTAGGACTTGTCCCAGGGTACGGCTACACCTTC	CASSVGLVPGYGYTF
TRBJ2-5	-	TRBV7-8	TRBD1	TGTGCCAGCAGCTATCGGACAGGCCCCCATCCCCAGTACTTC	CASSYRTGPHPQYF
TRBJ2-5	-	TRBV7-3	-	TGTGCCAGCAGCCCGTCAGGGTTAGAGACCCAGTACTTC	CASSPSGLETQYF
TRBJ2-2	-	TRBV9	-	TGTGCCAGCAGCGCCGACACCGGGGAGCTGTTTTTT	CASSADTGELFF